This T cell receptor beta chain was obtained from a study of Tregs in tolerant kidney transplant recipients. As for the study in general: The nonmyeloablative bone marrow transplants came from related graft donors, with transient mixed chimerism. Whole-study results and caveats: Biological reproducibility was not directly addressed, but technical replication error appeared minimal.

This clone is a singleton in its sample. Its antigen is as yet unknown. Clones were read by immunoSEQ multiplex PCR, and TCRdb kept only the in-frame ones, dropping some. The profile shows about 64,000 clones, less than 98% of them singletons. V shed 1 base and J shed 3 bases, with 32 bases lying between them. Germline lookup yields CDR1 MDHEN and CDR2 SYDVKM. The CDR3 loop spans 22 amino acids. Sequencing was performed on Tregs from blood, taken before the transplant. The chain is built from TRBV28 and TRBJ2-3; tentative D call: TRBD2 (7 bases). The sequence derives from a human donor who received a combined kidney and bone marrow transplant. CDR3 DNA sequence: TGTGCCAGCAGTTTATATACCCACTTTAGTTGGAGTCCGGGGGGCCGGACAGATACGCAGTATTTT. It is translated as CASSLYTHFSWSPGGRTDTQYF. The entire variable domain, with the rest obtained from reference TRBV28 and TRBJ2-3, is as follows: DVKVTQSSRYLVKRTGEKVFLECVQDMDHENMFWYRQDPGLGLRLIYFSYDVKMKEKGDIPEGYSVSREKKERFSLILESASTNQTSMYLCASSLYTHFSWSPGGRTDTQYFGPGTRLTVL.